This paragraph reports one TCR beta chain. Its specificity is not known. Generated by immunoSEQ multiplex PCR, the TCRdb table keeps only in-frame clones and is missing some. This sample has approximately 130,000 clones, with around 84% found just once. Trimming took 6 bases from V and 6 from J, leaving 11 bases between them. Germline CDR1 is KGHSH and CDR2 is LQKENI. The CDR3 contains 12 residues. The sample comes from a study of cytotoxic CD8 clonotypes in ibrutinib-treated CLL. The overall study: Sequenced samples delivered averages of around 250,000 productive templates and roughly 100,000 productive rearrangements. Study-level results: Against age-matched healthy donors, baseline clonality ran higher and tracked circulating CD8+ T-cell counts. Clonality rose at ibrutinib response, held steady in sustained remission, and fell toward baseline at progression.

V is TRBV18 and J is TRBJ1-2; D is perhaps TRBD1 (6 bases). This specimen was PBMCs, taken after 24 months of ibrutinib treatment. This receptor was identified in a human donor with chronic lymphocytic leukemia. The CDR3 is CASSGAVDGYTF. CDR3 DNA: TGTGCCAGCTCGGGGGCAGTCGATGGCTACACCTTC.